Below are 27 T cell receptor beta chains sequenced from a single sample in a study of cytomegalovirus exposure and HLA in healthy donors. A multiplex PCR was run with 60 Vbeta primers and 13 Jbeta primers. Using immunoSEQ multiplex PCR, the repertoire was profiled, and TCRdb retains in-frame clones only, with some absent. Among around 270,000 clones, 80% were seen once, and the ten largest hold roughly 0.3%. Sequencing was carried out using PBMCs. The receptors shown here come from a girl aged 2 to 10 in good health and CMV-seronegative.

The chain combines TRBV11-2 with TRBJ2-1; D unclear. V was shortened by 0 bases and J by 8 bases, with 14 bases between the two germline ends. The CDR3 has 15 amino acids. From germline, CDR1 is SGHAT and CDR2 FQNNGV. The CDR3 nucleotides read TGTGCCAGCAGCTTAGAGTCTCTAGTTGGAGATGAGCAGTTCTTC. It translates to CASSLESLVGDEQFF.

This clone was found a few times. The chain uses TRBV7-2 and TRBJ1-4; D is ambiguous. Germline CDR1 is SGHTA and CDR2 is FQGNSA. The CDR3 runs 15 residues. Deletions cut 5 bases from V and 0 bases from J, with 10 bases between. The CDR3 spells CASSPTSATNEKLFF. CDR3 nucleotides: TGTGCCAGCAGCCCCACCAGTGCAACTAATGAAAAACTGTTTTTT.

This chain connects TRBV4-1 to TRBJ1-4; tentatively, D is TRBD1 (6 bases). CDR1 and CDR2 (germline): MGHRA, YSYEKL. The V end was cut by 6 bases, the J end by 8 bases, with 13 bases between. CDR3 length equals 13 residues. In DNA, the CDR3 is TGCGCCAGCAGTCGGACAGTCGGGGAAAAACTGTTTTTT. Its protein is CASSRTVGEKLFF.

V and J are TRBV4-1 and TRBJ2-3, with 9 bases aligning to TRBD2. J was trimmed by 3 bases and V by 4 bases; bases with no gene match: 11. Per the germline V gene, CDR1 is MGHRA and CDR2 is YSYEKL. The CDR3 is 17 amino acids. CDR3 bases: TGCGCCAGCAGCCCGCCCTTAGCGGGGGACGGGACAGATACGCAGTATTTT. Translating it yields CASSPPLAGDGTDTQYF.

The chain joins TRBV28 to TRBJ1-1; 11 nucleotides line up with TRBD1. This CDR3 region has 15 residues. V shed 3 bases, J shed 6 bases, and the junction held 6 bases outside the gene matches. CDR1 is MDHEN and CDR2 is SYDVKM in the germline V gene. This CDR3 reads CASSLARTGGPEAFF. CDR3 nucleotide sequence: TGTGCCAGCAGTTTGGCCAGGACAGGGGGCCCTGAAGCTTTCTTT.

There are a few counts of this clone. The chain couples TRBV20-1 to TRBJ1-2; maybe TRBD1 (5 bases). The CDR3 runs to 11 residues. CDR1 is DFQATT and CDR2 is SNEGSKA in the germline V gene (reference sequence). V was pared by 5 bases and J by 3 bases, with 7 bases between. In nucleotides, the CDR3 is TGCAGTGCTGGACATTACTATGGCTACACCTTC. Its translation is CSAGHYYGYTF.

This chain links TRBV4-1 with TRBJ1-1; maybe TRBD1 (5 bases). Trimming shortened V by 4 bases and J by 2 bases, and 14 bases separated the two germline ends. Germline values: CDR1 MGHRA, CDR2 YSYEKL. The CDR3 is 15 residues long. CDR3 DNA: TGCGCCAGCAGCCCTCGACCGGGGACTAACACTGAAGCTTTCTTT. This sequence encodes CASSPRPGTNTEAFF.

This clone was counted between two and nine times. The gene calls are TRBV5-1 and TRBJ1-4, with D possibly matching TRBD1 (6 bases). Germline V gives CDR1 SGHRS, CDR2 YFSETQ. The CDR3 contains 13 residues. Trimming removed 3 bases from V and 11 bases from J, with 14 bases in between. The CDR3 DNA is TGCGCCAGCAGCTCCCCAGGGGAGGGTAAACTGTTTTTT. This encodes CASSSPGEGKLFF.

The chain links TRBV19 to TRBJ2-1, with TRBD2 identical over 7 bases. V was clipped by 3 bases and J by 1 base; unmatched bases: 6. Germline values: CDR1 LNHDA, CDR2 SQIVND (reference sequence). This CDR3 is built from 16 residues. The CDR3 DNA reads as TGTGCCAGTAGTATTAATAGCGGGCGTTCCTACAATGAGCAGTTCTTC. It translates to CASSINSGRSYNEQFF.

The chain joins TRBV4-1 to TRBJ1-6, with a weak D call TRBD1 (5 bases). Trimming took off 3 bases at V and 3 bases at J, with 18 bases between the two ends. The CDR3 contains 18 residues. Germline values: CDR1 MGHRA, CDR2 YSYEKL. The CDR3 here is CASSQTANIPFYNSPLHF. CDR3 sequence (DNA): TGCGCCAGCAGCCAGACAGCGAACATTCCTTTCTATAATTCACCCCTCCACTTT.

The chain employs TRBV29-1 and TRBJ2-7; tentatively, D is TRBD2 (6 bases). V lost 6 bases and J 4 bases, leaving 13 bases between the germline ends. Germline CDR1 and CDR2: SQVTM and ANQGSEA. CDR3 length: 12 amino acids. CDR3 protein: CSVILRGYEQYF. In nucleotides, the CDR3 is TGCAGCGTGATCTTACGGGGGTACGAGCAGTACTTC.

This clone occurred once. This sequence joins TRBV6-1 and TRBJ1-6, with D tentatively TRBD1 (6 bases). Germline values: CDR1 MNHNS, CDR2 SASEGT. The CDR3 loop spans 17 amino acids. V dropped 1 base and J dropped 4 bases, with 14 bases sitting between them. The CDR3 DNA follows: TGTGCCAGCAGTGAAGATGGCTTAAGGGGGTATAATTCACCCCTCCACTTT. It yields the protein CASSEDGLRGYNSPLHF.

The V call is TRBV19, the J call TRBJ1-5, with TRBD1 matching 7 bases. The V and J ends lost 8 bases and 4 bases, in that order; junction bases with no gene match: 14. This CDR3 has 16 amino acids. Germline CDR1 reads LNHDA; CDR2 reads SQIVND (reference sequence). CDR3 bases: TGTGCCAGTGAGAGCGGAGCAGGGGGGATAAATCAGCCCCAGCATTTT. Translation: CASESGAGGINQPQHF.

The V and J genes are TRBV7-6 and TRBJ2-1; maybe TRBD1 (5 bases). Trimming took off 3 bases at V and 8 bases at J, with 5 bases between the two ends. CDR3 length: 11 residues. Per the germline V gene, CDR1 is SGHVS and CDR2 is FNYEAQ. For the CDR3, the DNA is TGTGCCAGCAGCTTGGGGCATGAGCAGTTCTTC. It is translated as CASSLGHEQFF.

The chain recombines TRBV18 with TRBJ2-1; tentatively, D is TRBD2 (5 bases). The germline gives CDR1 KGHSH, CDR2 LQKENI. V was clipped by 3 bases and J by 7 bases, with 10 bases between them. The length of the CDR3 is 13 residues. The CDR3 region has the DNA TGTGCCAGCTCACCGGGATGGAGGAATGAGCAGTTCTTC. Translation gives CASSPGWRNEQFF. Full variable domain (remainder filled in from reference TRBV18 and TRBJ2-1): NAGVMQNPRHLVRRRGQEARLRCSPMKGHSHVYWYRQLPEEGLKFMVYLQKENIIDESGMPKERFSAEFPKEGPSILRIQQVVRGDSAAYFCASSPGWRNEQFFGPGTRLTVL.

V gene TRBV5-5 combines with J gene TRBJ1-4; 8 nucleotides align to TRBD1. CDR3 length: 16 residues. Germline V gene sequence: CDR1 SGHKS, CDR2 YYEKEE (reference sequence). V lost 4 bases to trimming and J lost 1 base; unmatched junction nucleotides: 6. The CDR3 DNA sequence: TGTGCCAGCAGCCCTGGACAGGGCTTAACTAATGAAAAACTGTTTTTT. Its translation: CASSPGQGLTNEKLFF. Using reference TRBV5-5 and TRBJ1-4 for the parts outside the CDR3, the full variable domain is DAGVTQSPTHLIKTRGQQVTLRCSPISGHKSVSWYQQVLGQGPQFIFQYYEKEERGRGNFPDRFSARQFPNYSSELNVNALLLGDSALYLCASSPGQGLTNEKLFFGSGTQLSVL.

The chain links TRBV5-8 to TRBJ2-1, with 8 bases identical to TRBD1. CDR1 and CDR2 from the germline V gene are SGHTS and YDEGEE. V shed 4 bases and J 5 bases; nucleotides not matched to a gene: 17. This CDR3 spans 18 amino acids. CDR3 in amino acids: CASSRGPDRVYIHNEQFF. The DNA of the CDR3 is TGTGCCAGCAGCCGCGGTCCGGACAGGGTCTACATCCACAATGAGCAGTTCTTC.

Remarks on this clone: The identical CDR3 is also encoded by other nucleotide sequences in the sample. The V call is TRBV5-1, the J call TRBJ1-3; weak D call: TRBD1 (5 bases). Trimming took 0 bases from V and 4 from J, leaving 11 bases between them. This CDR3 comprises 15 residues. Germline V gene lookup returns CDR1 SGHRS and CDR2 YFSETQ. CDR3 amino acids: CASSLVQGAGNTIYF. The CDR3 DNA sequence: TGCGCCAGCAGCTTGGTACAAGGGGCCGGAAACACCATATATTTT.

This clone has a handful of counts. The CDR3 protein is CASSQLGRGNGEAFF. In DNA, the CDR3 is TGTGCCAGCAGCCAACTAGGACGGGGGAATGGGGAAGCTTTCTTT. The chain recombines TRBV14 with TRBJ1-1; D possibly corresponds to TRBD1 (5 bases). This CDR3 region has 15 residues. V was cut by 2 bases and J by 8 bases, with 18 bases left in between. Per the germline V gene, CDR1 is SGHDN and CDR2 is FVKESK.

This sequence joins TRBV19 and TRBJ2-7; 7 bases map to TRBD1. Germline lookup yields CDR1 LNHDA and CDR2 SQIVND (reference sequence). CDR3 length: 14 amino acids. With 3 bases clipped from V and 4 bases from J, the junction kept 6 bases outside the gene matches. The chain's CDR3 is CASSIRRGWYEQYF. The CDR3 coding sequence is TGTGCCAGTAGTATTCGCAGGGGGTGGTACGAGCAGTACTTC.

This rearrangement joins TRBV15 to TRBJ1-5; D is perhaps TRBD1 (5 bases). The CDR3 contains 15 residues. V lost 0 bases to trimming and J lost 5 bases, with 11 bases between them. Germline-derived CDR1 and CDR2 are LNHNV and YYDKDF (reference sequence). The CDR3 coding sequence is TGTGCCACCAGCAGAGACGACAGCTATTATCAGCCCCAGCATTTT. Protein: CATSRDDSYYQPQHF.

Worth noting for this clone: At one of its ends the junction is not consistent with the germline gene, which may arise from a read error. V is TRBV7-9 and J is TRBJ2-3; D is uncertain. The length of the CDR3 is 12 residues. The germline CDR1 and CDR2 sequences are SEHNR and FQNEAQ (reference sequence). Here the CDR3 reads CSSSLVQDTQYF. The CDR3 DNA reads as TGTTCCAGCAGCTTGGTTCAGGATACGCAGTATTTT.

The rearrangement uses TRBV2 and TRBJ2-5; TRBD2 might be the D (5 bases). The J call may be incorrect, as the DNA end agrees better with TRBJ2-7. From germline, CDR1 is SNHLY and CDR2 FYNNEI. The CDR3 length is 18 residues. The CDR3 sequence is CASSEELVGRAIRYEQYF. The CDR3 bases are TGTGCCAGCAGTGAAGAATTGGTAGGGAGAGCCATCCGCTACGAGCAGTACTTC.

In this sample, this clone turned up once. V and J are TRBV27 and TRBJ2-2; TRBD1 matches at 7 bases. The CDR3 covers 16 residues. V trimming: 1 base; J trimming: 4 bases; junction bases outside the gene matches: 6. The germline CDR1 and CDR2 sequences are MNHEY and SMNVEV (reference sequence). The CDR3 loop reads CASSLYRDRSTGELFF. CDR3 sequence (DNA): TGTGCCAGCAGTTTATATAGGGACAGAAGCACCGGGGAGCTGTTTTTT.

About this clone: Other DNA variants within this sample encode the same CDR3. This sequence joins TRBV28 and TRBJ2-3; 10 bases line up with TRBD1. The length of the CDR3 is 13 residues. Trimming took 6 bases from V and 3 from J; bases not matched to a gene: 0. Germline CDR1 and CDR2: MDHEN and SYDVKM. Written as DNA, the CDR3 is TGTGCCAGCAGGGGACAGGGGACAGATACGCAGTATTTT. It encodes CASRGQGTDTQYF.

The chain employs TRBV6-1 and TRBJ2-3, with 13 bases that match TRBD2. The CDR3 loop spans 15 amino acids. Germline CDR1 MNHNS, CDR2 SASEGT. Losses at the gene ends were 6 bases for V and 2 bases for J; bases not matched to a gene: 2. CDR3: CASSGLAGDTDTQYF. The DNA for the CDR3 is TGTGCCAGCAGCGGACTAGCGGGGGACACAGATACGCAGTATTTT.

The chain couples TRBV6-6 to TRBJ1-5; TRBD1 matches 9 bases. With 4 bases clipped from V and 7 bases from J, the junction kept 11 bases outside the gene matches. Germline V lookup: CDR1 MNHNY, CDR2 SVGAGI (reference sequence). The CDR3 length is 16 residues. In nucleotides, the CDR3 is TGTGCCAGCAGTTCCGCACAGGGGGCAACTGAGCAGCCCCAGCATTTT. It encodes CASSSAQGATEQPQHF.